Listed below are T cell receptor beta chains from one sample, sequenced in a study of blood T cell repertoires in COVID-19. Libraries were prepared by immunoSEQ multiplex PCR; TCRdb keeps only in-frame clonotypes and omits some of them. The repertoire holds about 220,000 clones, less than 90% seen once, with approximately 7.3% in the top ten. The sequenced material came from PBMCs or T cells enriched from blood (not recorded which). These receptors came from a woman aged 40 to 50 who had recovered from COVID-19. CDR3s include the opening cysteine and the closing phenylalanine or tryptophan. Fields, in order: D gene, clone size, V gene, J gene, CDR3 protein, CDR3 DNA. D genes are given only for firm matches. Only some rows state a clone size, as once, few, many or a class for expanded clones.

.	.	TRBV7-6	TRBJ2-1	CASSLKARSEQFF	TGTGCCAGCAGCTTAAAAGCCCGATCTGAGCAGTTCTTC
.	.	TRBV28	TRBJ2-5	CASSGGETQYF	TGTGCCAGCAGTGGAGGGGAGACCCAGTACTTC
.	.	TRBV2	TRBJ2-6	CASILESGANVLTF	TGTGCCAGCATCTTGGAGTCTGGGGCCAACGTCCTGACTTTC
.	.	TRBV18	TRBJ2-1	CASSPSRYNEQFF	TGTGCCAGCTCACCTTCGCGCTACAATGAGCAGTTCTTC
.	few	TRBV29-1	TRBJ2-3	CSVIPSTDTQYF	TGCAGCGTTATTCCTAGCACAGATACGCAGTATTTT
.	.	TRBV12-3/TRBV12-4	TRBJ1-5	CASSSGQPQHF	TGTGCCAGCAGTTCAGGGCAGCCCCAGCATTTT
TRBD1	.	TRBV11-2	TRBJ2-1	CASSLRSGQGNEQFF	TGTGCCAGCAGCCTGAGGTCCGGACAGGGCAATGAGCAGTTCTTC
TRBD2	.	TRBV5-1	TRBJ2-7	CASSLLAGGLEQYF	TGCGCCAGCAGCTTACTAGCGGGAGGGCTCGAGCAGTACTTC
.	.	TRBV6-6	TRBJ2-1	CASSRQAASSYNEQFF	TGTGCCAGCAGTCGACAAGCGGCCAGCTCCTACAATGAGCAGTTCTTC
TRBD2	.	TRBV9	TRBJ2-2	CASSVPKAGNSTGELFF	TGTGCCAGCAGCGTTCCTAAAGCGGGAAATAGCACCGGGGAGCTGTTTTTT
TRBD1	.	TRBV29-1	TRBJ1-5	CSVRTGMDQPQHF	TGCAGCGTTAGGACAGGGATGGATCAGCCCCAGCATTTT
TRBD1	.	TRBV6-6	TRBJ1-2	CASRNRGSNGYTF	TGTGCCAGCAGAAACAGGGGGAGTAATGGCTACACCTTC
.	once	TRBV27	TRBJ2-1	CASSLSPYGEQFF	TGTGCCAGCAGTTTATCCCCATACGGTGAGCAGTTCTTC
.	.	TRBV27	TRBJ1-6	CASTLAQGKGSPLHF	TGTGCCAGCACCCTGGCCCAGGGGAAAGGATCACCCCTCCACTTT
.	once	TRBV5-1	TRBJ2-5	CASSDRETQYF	TGCGCCAGCAGCGACAGAGAGACCCAGTACTTC
.	.	TRBV10-3	TRBJ1-1	CAISDDSVNTEAFF	TGTGCCATCAGTGACGACAGTGTGAACACTGAAGCTTTCTTT
.	.	TRBV19	TRBJ1-6	CASSIGRFGDSPLHF	TGTGCCAGTAGTATCGGCAGGTTCGGTGATTCACCCCTCCACTTT
TRBD1	.	TRBV5-1	TRBJ2-2	CASTDRDYVGELFF	TGCGCCAGTACGGACAGGGATTATGTCGGGGAGCTGTTTTTT
.	.	TRBV29-1	TRBJ2-7	CSVYREGEQYF	TGCAGCGTGTACAGGGAGGGCGAGCAGTACTTC
TRBD1	.	TRBV7-2	TRBJ2-7	CASSPGTGTYEQYF	TGTGCCAGCAGCCCCGGGACAGGGACCTACGAGCAGTACTTC
TRBD1	once	TRBV25-1	TRBJ2-7	CASSGQGLVYEQYF	TGTGCCAGCAGTGGACAGGGGTTGGTATACGAGCAGTACTTC
.	few	TRBV27	TRBJ2-1	CASSGPYNEQFF	TGTGCCAGCAGTGGCCCATACAATGAGCAGTTCTTC
.	.	TRBV6-5	TRBJ1-2	CASNPTERSYGYTF	TGTGCCAGCAACCCTACGGAAAGGAGCTATGGCTACACCTTC
.	few	TRBV11-2	TRBJ2-4	CASSLVLAKNIQYF	TGTGCCAGCAGCTTAGTACTAGCCAAAAACATTCAGTACTTC
.	.	TRBV6-6	TRBJ1-1	CASSYSGQSNTEAFF	TGTGCCAGCAGTTACTCCGGACAGTCGAACACTGAAGCTTTCTTT
.	.	TRBV5-1	TRBJ1-1	CASSPRAGATEAFF	TGCGCCAGCAGCCCCCGGGCAGGGGCTACTGAAGCTTTCTTT
TRBD2	.	TRBV10-3	TRBJ2-3	CAISDNLAGGINTQYF	TGTGCCATCAGTGACAACCTAGCGGGAGGGATAAATACGCAGTATTTT
.	.	TRBV30	TRBJ2-7	CAWSGVRGYEQYF	TGTGCCTGGAGTGGCGTCAGGGGCTACGAGCAGTACTTC
.	.	TRBV5-1	TRBJ2-1	CASSLRRGEQFF	TGCGCCAGCAGCTTGAGAAGGGGTGAGCAGTTCTTC